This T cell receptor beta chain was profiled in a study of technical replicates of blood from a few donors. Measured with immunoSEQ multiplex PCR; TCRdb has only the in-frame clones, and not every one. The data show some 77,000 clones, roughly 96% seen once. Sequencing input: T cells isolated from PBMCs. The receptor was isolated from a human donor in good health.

CDR3 DNA sequence: TGCAGCGTTTGGTGGCAGATTAATGAAAAACTGTTTTTT. This encodes CSVWWQINEKLFF. This rearrangement joins TRBV29-1 to TRBJ1-4, with D uncertain. This CDR3 comprises 13 residues. The germline gives CDR1 SQVTM, CDR2 ANQGSEA. Trimming took 5 bases from V and 4 from J, leaving 11 bases between them.